A single sample gave rise to the 30 T cell receptor beta chains below, sequenced in a study of human T cells and chemical hapten exposure. The treatment denotes: therapeutic diphenylcyclopropenone sensitization with weekly scalp DPC. The library attached unique molecular identifiers to individual cDNA molecules. TCRdb reprocessed the reads via MiXCR and lists one record per CDR3 protein. The data show about 2,500 distinct CDR3 sequences, with 55% seen just once and 9.8% held by the top ten. This specimen consisted of whole blood, obtained before DPC sensitization or 2, 6, or about 24 weeks after (not recorded which). Receptors were obtained from an adult with alopecia areata. Some clones in this sample may be carry-over from other donors' samples. This table probably holds off-target reads from a library built for another chain.

CDR3 region: CASSGGVDTQYF. CDR3 DNA sequence: TGCGCCAGCAGCGGCGGAGTAGATACGCAGTATTTT. The chain carries TRBV5-1 and TRBJ2-3; the D is unclear. There are 12 residues in the CDR3. Germline V CDR1 and CDR2: SGHRS, YFSETQ. V was trimmed by 4 bases and J by 5 bases, leaving 8 bases between them.

This clonotype came up once. This sequence joins TRBV29-1 and TRBJ2-7; TRBD2 aligns across 9 bases. CDR1 is SQVTM and CDR2 is ANQGSEA in the germline V gene. V lost 6 bases to trimming and J lost 1 base; unmatched junction nucleotides: 4. This CDR3 is 13 amino acids long. This chain's CDR3 is CSVATSGSYEQYF. CDR3 DNA sequence: TGCAGCGTAGCGACTAGCGGTTCCTACGAGCAGTACTTC.

The V and J genes are TRBV14 and TRBJ2-7; D might be TRBD1 (5 bases). The length of the CDR3 is 13 residues. V lost 4 bases and J lost 3, with 10 bases in between. Germline V CDR1 and CDR2: SGHDN, FVKESK. The CDR3 region is CASSRAGIYEQYF. CDR3 DNA: TGTGCCAGCAGCCGGGCAGGGATCTACGAGCAGTACTTC. The full variable domain, rest sourced from reference TRBV14 and TRBJ2-7, is EAGVTQFPSHSVIEKGQTVTLRCDPISGHDNLYWYRRVMGKEIKFLLHFVKESKQDESGMPNNRFLAERTGGTYSTLKVQPAELEDSGVYFCASSRAGIYEQYFGPGTRLTVT.

The rearrangement uses TRBV29-1 and TRBJ2-3; D is possibly TRBD1 (6 bases). The CDR3 loop spans 15 amino acids. The V and J ends lost 6 bases and 0 bases respectively, with 16 bases between them. CDR1 and CDR2 (germline): SQVTM, ANQGSEA. The CDR3 DNA sequence: TGCAGCGTCTTAAACAGGGCGTTAAGCACAGATACGCAGTATTTT. This sequence encodes CSVLNRALSTDTQYF.

The chain combines TRBV29-1 with TRBJ2-7, with 7 bases matching TRBD1. The ends lost 7 bases at V and 5 bases at J; junction bases unmatched: 5. Germline CDR1 and CDR2: SQVTM and ANQGSEA. CDR3 size: 11 residues. The CDR3 region is CSGRQGHEQYF. The CDR3, as DNA: TGCAGCGGACGACAGGGCCACGAGCAGTACTTC.

This clonotype has only a few counts. V and J are TRBV3-1 and TRBJ2-7; the D gene is possibly TRBD1 (6 bases). The CDR3 is made up of 14 amino acids. V lost 3 bases, J lost 6 bases, and 15 bases lay in between. Germline CDR1 is LGHDT and CDR2 is YNNKEL (reference sequence). The CDR3 DNA reads TGTGCCAGCAGCCATCGCCCAGGGGCGGGCGAGCAGTACTTC. Translating gives CASSHRPGAGEQYF.

The chain uses TRBV2 and TRBJ1-1; D not resolved. The CDR3 contains 10 residues. The V end was cut by 4 bases, the J end by 4 bases, with 1 base between. CDR1 SNHLY and CDR2 FYNNEI come from the germline V gene. The CDR3 protein is CASSVTEAFF. The CDR3 DNA reads as TGTGCCAGCAGTGTCACTGAAGCTTTCTTT.

V and J are TRBV15 and TRBJ2-2; 10 bases map to TRBD2. The CDR3 contains 17 residues. CDR1 is LNHNV and CDR2 is YYDKDF in the germline V gene (reference sequence). Unmatched junction bases numbered 3, after V lost 1 base and J lost 1 base. The CDR3 DNA reads as TGTGCCACCAGCAGAGCTGGACTAGCGGAGAACACCGGGGAGCTGTTTTTT. It yields the protein CATSRAGLAENTGELFF.

The gene calls are TRBV2 and TRBJ2-1; D unresolved. Trimming left V 1 base short and J 4 bases short, with 5 bases between. The CDR3 has 13 residues. Germline CDR1 SNHLY, CDR2 FYNNEI. The CDR3 coding sequence is TGTGCCAGCAGTGAAGGGCGGTACAATGAGCAGTTCTTC. Residues: CASSEGRYNEQFF. Supplemented by reference TRBV2 and TRBJ2-1, the full variable domain reads EPEVTQTPSHQVTQMGQEVILRCVPISNHLYFYWYRQILGQKVEFLVSFYNNEISEKSEIFDDQFSVERPDGSNFTLKIRSTKLEDSAMYFCASSEGRYNEQFFGPGTRLTVL.

The rearrangement joins TRBV5-1 to TRBJ2-3; D uncertain. The CDR3 consists of 14 residues. CDR1 is SGHRS and CDR2 is YFSETQ in the germline V gene. V dropped 4 bases and J dropped 2 bases, with 11 bases sitting between them. This CDR3 reads CASSRSGFTDTQYF. The CDR3 DNA reads as TGCGCCAGCAGCAGAAGTGGCTTCACAGATACGCAGTATTTT.

V gene TRBV6-1 combines with J gene TRBJ2-1; D is uncertain. With 11 bases removed from V and 7 bases from J, the gap between germline ends came to 15 bases. This CDR3 is built from 12 residues. CDR1 is MNHNS and CDR2 is SASEGT in the germline V gene. The CDR3 DNA follows: TGTGCCTCAAGACCAGGAGCAAATGAGCAGTTCTTC. Its protein product is CASRPGANEQFF.

This chain joins TRBV3-1 and TRBJ2-3, with D possibly being TRBD1 (5 bases). The CDR3 is 14 amino acids. Germline lookup yields CDR1 LGHDT and CDR2 YNNKEL (reference sequence). Trimming removed 3 bases at V and 4 bases at J, with 11 bases between. The CDR3 reads CASSQKGLSDTQYF. The CDR3 DNA follows: TGTGCCAGCAGCCAGAAGGGGTTATCAGATACGCAGTATTTT.

J is TRBJ2-5 and V is TRBV7-6; 8 nucleotides match TRBD1. J gave up 0 bases and V 5 bases, and 17 bases lay outside the gene matches. The CDR3 covers 19 residues. The germline gives CDR1 SGHVS, CDR2 FNYEAQ. The CDR3 is CASSPIQPVTGAYQETQYF. DNA for the CDR3: TGTGCCAGCAGCCCTATCCAACCCGTGACAGGGGCCTACCAAGAGACCCAGTACTTC.

For the CDR3, the DNA is TGCAGCGCAACCGGGGGCTACAATGAGCAGTTCTTC. This codes for CSATGGYNEQFF. The rearrangement uses TRBV20-1 and TRBJ2-1; TRBD2 is a possible D gene (6 bases). CDR1 and CDR2 (germline): DFQATT, SNEGSKA (reference sequence). This CDR3 contains 12 residues.

V usage is TRBV7-9 and J usage is TRBJ2-1, with 9 bases aligning to TRBD2. This CDR3 is 16 amino acids long. V lost 1 base, J lost 2 bases, and 3 bases stayed unmatched. From germline, CDR1 is SEHNR and CDR2 FQNEAQ (reference sequence). In DNA form, the CDR3 reads TGTGCCAGCAGCTTAGGACTAGCGGAGCCCTACAATGAGCAGTTCTTC. Its translation: CASSLGLAEPYNEQFF.

The chain is built from TRBV10-2 and TRBJ2-3; 13 nucleotides match TRBD2. J was trimmed by 2 bases and V by 8 bases; bases with no gene match: 4. CDR1 is WSHSY and CDR2 is SAAADI in the germline V gene. This CDR3 spans 15 amino acids. CDR3 in amino acids: CASLGLAGFTDTQYF. The CDR3 DNA reads TGCGCCAGCTTGGGACTAGCGGGGTTCACAGATACGCAGTATTTT.

This chain joins TRBV25-1 and TRBJ2-1, with D tentatively TRBD1 (6 bases). The CDR3 is 18 residues long. Trimming cost V 2 bases and J 4 bases, with 21 bases left between them. Germline loops: CDR1 MGHDK, CDR2 SYGVNS. CDR3 residues: CASSETLGGQGIYNEQFF. Here the CDR3 DNA reads TGTGCCAGCAGTGAAACTTTGGGCGGGCAGGGGATTTACAATGAGCAGTTCTTC.

The J gene is TRBJ2-7, the V gene TRBV7-9, with 7 nucleotides matching TRBD1. The CDR3 length is 14 residues. The V and J ends lost 5 bases and 0 bases, in that order; junction bases with no gene match: 4. Germline V gives CDR1 SEHNR, CDR2 FQNEAQ (reference sequence). Here the CDR3 reads CASSRTGVSYEQYF. For the CDR3, the DNA is TGTGCCAGCAGCCGTACAGGGGTCTCCTACGAGCAGTACTTC.

The chain carries TRBV27 and TRBJ1-1; 12 positions agree with TRBD1. Losses at the gene ends were 3 bases for V and 0 bases for J; bases not matched to a gene: 5. The germline V gene has CDR1 MNHEY and CDR2 SMNVEV (reference sequence). The CDR3 sequence is 17 residues long. The CDR3: CASSFFGTGGMNTEAFF. The CDR3 bases are TGTGCCAGCAGTTTTTTTGGGACAGGGGGCATGAACACTGAAGCTTTCTTT.

This clonotype was seen more than once but under ten times. The rearrangement uses TRBV20-1 and TRBJ2-1; D is possibly TRBD1 (5 bases). The V gene's germline CDR1 is DFQATT and CDR2 SNEGSKA (reference sequence). The CDR3 has 14 residues. V lost 7 bases and J 8 bases, leaving 21 bases between the germline ends. DNA of the CDR3: TGCAGTGTCAGGGTGGGGCCACAAATGGATGAGCAGTTCTTC. Protein sequence: CSVRVGPQMDEQFF.

The table lists this clonotype with a few counts. The chain links TRBV7-9 to TRBJ2-1; the D gene is possibly TRBD1 (5 bases). V was cut by 7 bases and J by 0 bases, with 16 bases left in between. The germline V gene encodes CDR1 SEHNR and CDR2 FQNEAQ (reference sequence). CDR3 length equals 16 residues. The CDR3 region is CASTREPPNSYNEQFF. The CDR3, as DNA: TGTGCCAGCACCAGGGAACCCCCCAACTCCTACAATGAGCAGTTCTTC.

A few counts support this clonotype. The V call is TRBV20-1, the J call TRBJ2-1; D ambiguous. The V and J ends lost 7 bases and 2 bases respectively, with 18 bases between them. This CDR3 has 15 amino acids. Germline loops: CDR1 DFQATT, CDR2 SNEGSKA (reference sequence). The CDR3 is CSGGRAWSTYNEQFF. The DNA of the CDR3 is TGCAGTGGCGGACGGGCATGGAGTACCTACAATGAGCAGTTCTTC.

CDR3 DNA sequence: TGTGCCAGCAGCCAAGGGGGAGGGCCGGTTTCCTACAATGAGCAGTTCTTC. Its translation is CASSQGGGPVSYNEQFF. J is TRBJ2-1 and V is TRBV3-1; 7 nucleotides align to TRBD2. V shed 1 base and J 1 base; nucleotides not matched to a gene: 7. The germline CDR1 and CDR2 sequences are LGHDT and YNNKEL (reference sequence). This CDR3 spans 17 amino acids.

The chain is built from TRBV7-9 and TRBJ2-2, with D maybe TRBD2 (5 bases). This CDR3 has 16 amino acids. CDR1 and CDR2 (germline): SEHNR, FQNEAQ (reference sequence). Trimming took 1 base from V and 4 from J, leaving 13 bases between them. Here the CDR3 reads CASSLELPGITGELFF. In DNA, the CDR3 is TGTGCCAGCAGCTTAGAACTACCGGGGATCACCGGGGAGCTGTTTTTT.

This CDR3 reads CASSDGTSPGELFF. CDR3 nucleotide sequence: TGTGCCAGCAGTGATGGGACTAGCCCCGGGGAGCTGTTTTTT. This chain connects TRBV25-1 to TRBJ2-2; 9 bases are a match to TRBD2. CDR3 length: 14 amino acids. Germline V gene lookup returns CDR1 MGHDK and CDR2 SYGVNS. V lost 3 bases and J lost 6; bases outside the gene matches: 2.

The chain uses TRBV5-4 and TRBJ2-7, with D possibly being TRBD2 (6 bases). CDR1 SGHNT and CDR2 YYREEE come from the germline V gene (reference sequence). V was cut by 4 bases and J by 3 bases, with 14 bases left in between. The CDR3 is 14 amino acids. The CDR3 DNA follows: TGTGCCAGCAGCGCGGCCCCCGGGGGCTACGAGCAGTACTTC. It is translated as CASSAAPGGYEQYF.

The CDR3 DNA sequence: TGTGCCAGCAGTTTATTCTTTCGAGATACGCAGTATTTT. Translating it yields CASSLFFRDTQYF. The rearrangement links TRBV28 to TRBJ2-3; D unresolved. The CDR3 loop spans 13 amino acids. Germline assignment: CDR1 MDHEN and CDR2 SYDVKM. The germline V and J ends were trimmed by 1 base and 5 bases, with 7 bases remaining between them. The full variable domain, completed using reference TRBV28 and TRBJ2-3, is DVKVTQSSRYLVKRTGEKVFLECVQDMDHENMFWYRQDPGLGLRLIYFSYDVKMKEKGDIPEGYSVSREKKERFSLILESASTNQTSMYLCASSLFFRDTQYFGPGTRLTVL.

V usage is TRBV7-8 and J usage is TRBJ2-3; no reliable D call. This CDR3 spans 12 amino acids. Per germline, CDR1 SGHVS and CDR2 FQNEAQ. Trimming took 5 bases from V and 4 from J, leaving 7 bases between them. The CDR3: CASSTGADTQYF. The CDR3 nucleotides are TGTGCCAGCAGCACTGGGGCAGATACGCAGTATTTT. Looking up the rest from reference TRBV7-8 and TRBJ2-3 gives the full variable domain: GAGVSQSPRYKVAKRGQDVALRCDPISGHVSLFWYQQALGQGPEFLTYFQNEAQLDKSGLPSDRFFAERPEGSVSTLKIQRTQQEDSAVYLCASSTGADTQYFGPGTRLTVL.

V and J are TRBV5-1 and TRBJ2-1; 7 bases are shared with TRBD2. The CDR3 is 18 amino acids. Germline V lookup: CDR1 SGHRS, CDR2 YFSETQ. After removal of 2 bases from V and 6 bases from J, the junction contained 17 bases not matched to a gene. CDR3 sequence reads: CASSFDRITGPGGNEQFF. The CDR3 DNA follows: TGCGCCAGCAGCTTTGACCGAATTACGGGCCCGGGAGGCAATGAGCAGTTCTTC.

This clonotype is large. The genes are TRBV5-1 and TRBJ2-3; D unclear. V dropped 0 bases and J dropped 7 bases, with 12 bases sitting between them. CDR3 length equals 14 residues. In germline, CDR1 is SGHRS, CDR2 YFSETQ. CDR3 in amino acids: CASSLGVPRNTQYF. The CDR3 bases are TGCGCCAGCAGCTTGGGAGTGCCCAGGAATACGCAGTATTTT.